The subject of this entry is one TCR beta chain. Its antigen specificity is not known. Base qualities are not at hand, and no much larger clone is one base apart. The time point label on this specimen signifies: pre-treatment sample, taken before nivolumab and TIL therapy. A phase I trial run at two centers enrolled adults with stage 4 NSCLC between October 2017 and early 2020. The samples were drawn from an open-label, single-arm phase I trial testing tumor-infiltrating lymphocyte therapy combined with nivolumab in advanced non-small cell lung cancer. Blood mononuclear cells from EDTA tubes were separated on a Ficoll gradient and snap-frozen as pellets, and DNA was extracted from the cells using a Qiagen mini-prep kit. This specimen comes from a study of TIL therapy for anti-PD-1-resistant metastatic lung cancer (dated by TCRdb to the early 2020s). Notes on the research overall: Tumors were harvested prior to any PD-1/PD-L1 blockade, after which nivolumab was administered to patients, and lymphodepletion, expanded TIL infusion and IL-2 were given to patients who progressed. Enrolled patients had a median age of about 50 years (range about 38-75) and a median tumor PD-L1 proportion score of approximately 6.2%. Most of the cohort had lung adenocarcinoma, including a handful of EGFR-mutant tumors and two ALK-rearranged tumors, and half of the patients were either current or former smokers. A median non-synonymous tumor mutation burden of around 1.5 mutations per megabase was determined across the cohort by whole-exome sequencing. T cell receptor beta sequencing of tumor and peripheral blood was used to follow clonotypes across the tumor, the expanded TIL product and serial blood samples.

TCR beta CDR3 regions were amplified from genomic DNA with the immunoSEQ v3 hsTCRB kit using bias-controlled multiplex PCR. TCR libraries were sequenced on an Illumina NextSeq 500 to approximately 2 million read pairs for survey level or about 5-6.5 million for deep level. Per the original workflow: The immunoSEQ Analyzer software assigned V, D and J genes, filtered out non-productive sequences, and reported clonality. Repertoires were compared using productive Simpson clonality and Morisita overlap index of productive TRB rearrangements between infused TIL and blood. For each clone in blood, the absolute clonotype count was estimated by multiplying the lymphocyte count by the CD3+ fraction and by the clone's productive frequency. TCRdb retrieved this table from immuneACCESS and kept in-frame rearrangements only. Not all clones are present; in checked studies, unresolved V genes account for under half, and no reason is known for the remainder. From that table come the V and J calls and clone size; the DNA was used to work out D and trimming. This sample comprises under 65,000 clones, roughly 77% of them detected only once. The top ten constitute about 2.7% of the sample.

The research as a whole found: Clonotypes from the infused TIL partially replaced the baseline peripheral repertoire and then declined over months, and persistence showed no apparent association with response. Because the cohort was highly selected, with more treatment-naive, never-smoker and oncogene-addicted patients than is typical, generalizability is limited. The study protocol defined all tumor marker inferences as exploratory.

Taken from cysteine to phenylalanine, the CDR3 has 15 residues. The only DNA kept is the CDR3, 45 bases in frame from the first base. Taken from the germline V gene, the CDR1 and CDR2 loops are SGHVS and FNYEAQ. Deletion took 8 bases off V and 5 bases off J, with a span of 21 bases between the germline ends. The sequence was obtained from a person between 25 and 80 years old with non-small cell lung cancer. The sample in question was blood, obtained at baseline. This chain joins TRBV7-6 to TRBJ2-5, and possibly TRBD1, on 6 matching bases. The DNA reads TGTGCCAGCTTGGGACACCCAAACTCGAAGGAGACCCAGTACTTC. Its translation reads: CASLGHPNSKETQYF.